This TCR beta chain was observed in a study of blood T cells in healthy people across ages. Study results and caveats: Estimated diversity that came from one million T cells was considered an underestimate.

Through a sample-barcoded 5' primer and a J-beta primer mix, a second PCR was run for about 6 to 12 cycles. TCRdb ran MiXCR on the 5' RACE reads and lists one entry per CDR3 protein. Of under 1,100,000 distinct CDR3 sequences in the sample, approximately 26% were seen once. Comments on this clonotype: What it recognizes is unknown.

These same data were also listed under a study on T cells of mothers and their children.

The clonotype originates from a girl aged 2 to 9 in good health. The material sequenced was blood.

CDR3 bases: TGTGCCAGCAGCCATGGACAGGGAAACTCCTACGAGCAGTACTTC. Its protein is CASSHGQGNSYEQYF. The V gene is TRBV3-1, the J gene TRBJ2-7, with 8 nucleotides matching TRBD1. Unmatched junction bases numbered 4, after V lost 3 bases and J lost 0 bases. This CDR3 has 15 amino acids. CDR1 LGHDT and CDR2 YNNKEL come from the germline V gene (reference sequence).